This T cell receptor (beta chain) came from a study of blood T cell repertoires in COVID-19 (TCRdb year 2020). For context, the study as a whole: Samples covering the acute and convalescent phases of COVID-19 were provided by collaborators in the United States, Italy and Spain. The sample metadata nearly always contained a de-identified subject ID, COVID-19 status, age in years and sex. Where available, HLA class I and class II types were obtained from metadata supplied by the sample provider rather than from assay-based typing. The repertoires were released in a freely available public database intended as a resource for research on the immune response to SARS-CoV-2. Deeply sampled blood TCRbeta repertoires from subjects exposed to, actively infected with, or recovered from COVID-19 were included in the dataset. The material from the prospective study consisted of cDNA or gDNA derived from T cells, B-cell-depleted T cells, or PBMCs. Samples came from the ongoing ImmuneRACE study (first 160 participants) plus 1,254 subjects from 6 global collaborators.

In regard to this clone: There is no known antigen for this receptor. No quality values exist for individual bases; no much larger clone is one base distant.

TCRbeta CDR3 regions were amplified from genomic DNA using the immunoSEQ Assay, a bias-controlled multiplex PCR. In the authors' own workflow: The number of nucleated cells in each sample was estimated from the amplification of reference gene primers within the assay. To quantify the absolute abundance of each unique TCRbeta CDR3 rearrangement, sequence reads were collapsed and filtered. For each sample, productive Simpson clonality was calculated by taking the square root of Simpson's diversity index across productive rearrangements. TCRdb took over this immuneACCESS table, retaining in-frame rearrangements with V and J assigned. Such tables are incomplete; in checked studies, under half of the missing clones stem from an unresolved V gene, and the remainder is unexplained. The V and J calls and clone size were taken over from that table, and D and trimming were inferred from the DNA. The sample has around 58,000 clones on record, around 90% of them singletons. About 7% of the sample is held by the ten biggest clonotypes.

Collaborating institutions collected whole blood in K2EDTA tubes following their own protocols. Collaborator samples were shipped for TCRbeta analysis as frozen whole blood, isolated PBMCs, or DNA extracted from either sample type. The paper as a whole reports these results and caveats: How much clinical and demographic metadata was included differed by source and by participant, and the metadata was provided uncurated.

V was cut back by 7 bases and J by 4 bases, leaving a gap of 10 bases between them. Reading from cysteine to phenylalanine, the CDR3 counts 13 amino acids. The only DNA kept is the CDR3, 39 bases in frame from the first base. The germline V gene provides CDR1 SNHLY and CDR2 FYNNEI. Material: peripheral blood. The sequence was collected from a woman in her sixties or seventies with active or convalescent COVID-19. Recombination connected TRBV2 to TRBJ1-4; the D gene assignment is ambiguous. The nucleotide sequence reads as follows: TGTGCCAGCACGGGAAGCTTTAATGAAAAACTGTTTTTT. Its protein is CASTGSFNEKLFF.